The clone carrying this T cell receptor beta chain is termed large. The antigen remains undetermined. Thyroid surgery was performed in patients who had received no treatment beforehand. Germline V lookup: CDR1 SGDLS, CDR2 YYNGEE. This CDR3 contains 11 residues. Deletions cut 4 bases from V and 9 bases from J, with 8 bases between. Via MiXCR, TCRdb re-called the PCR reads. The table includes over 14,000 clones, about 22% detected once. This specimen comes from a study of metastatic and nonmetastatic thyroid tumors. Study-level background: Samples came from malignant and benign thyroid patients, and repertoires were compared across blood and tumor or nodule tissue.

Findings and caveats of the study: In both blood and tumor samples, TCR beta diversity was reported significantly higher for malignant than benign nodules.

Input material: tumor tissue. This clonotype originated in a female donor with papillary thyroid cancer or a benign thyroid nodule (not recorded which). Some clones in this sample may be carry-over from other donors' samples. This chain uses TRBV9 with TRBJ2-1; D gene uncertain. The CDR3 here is CASSRTSEQFF. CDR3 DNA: TGTGCCAGCAGCCGGACCAGTGAGCAGTTCTTC. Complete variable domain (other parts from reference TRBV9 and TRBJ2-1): DSGVTQTPKHLITATGQRVTLRCSPRSGDLSVYWYQQSLDQGLQFLIQYYNGEERAKGNILERFSAQQFPDLHSELNLSSLELGDSALYFCASSRTSEQFFGPGTRLTVL.